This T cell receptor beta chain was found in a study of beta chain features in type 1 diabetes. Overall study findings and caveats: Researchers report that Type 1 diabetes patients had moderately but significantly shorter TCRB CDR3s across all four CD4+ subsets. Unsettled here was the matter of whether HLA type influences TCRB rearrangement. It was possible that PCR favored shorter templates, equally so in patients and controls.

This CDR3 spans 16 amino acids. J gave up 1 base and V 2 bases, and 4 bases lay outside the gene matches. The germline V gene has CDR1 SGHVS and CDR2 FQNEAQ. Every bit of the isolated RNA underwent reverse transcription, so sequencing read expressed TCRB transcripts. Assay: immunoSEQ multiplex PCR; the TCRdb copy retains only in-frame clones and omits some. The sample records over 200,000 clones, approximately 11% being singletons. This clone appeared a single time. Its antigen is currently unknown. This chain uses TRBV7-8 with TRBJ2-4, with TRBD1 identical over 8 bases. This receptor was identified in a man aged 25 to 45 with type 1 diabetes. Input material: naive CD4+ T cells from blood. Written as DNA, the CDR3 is TGTGCCAGCAGCTTACGGACAGGGTTGGCCAAAAACATTCAGTACTTC. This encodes CASSLRTGLAKNIQYF.